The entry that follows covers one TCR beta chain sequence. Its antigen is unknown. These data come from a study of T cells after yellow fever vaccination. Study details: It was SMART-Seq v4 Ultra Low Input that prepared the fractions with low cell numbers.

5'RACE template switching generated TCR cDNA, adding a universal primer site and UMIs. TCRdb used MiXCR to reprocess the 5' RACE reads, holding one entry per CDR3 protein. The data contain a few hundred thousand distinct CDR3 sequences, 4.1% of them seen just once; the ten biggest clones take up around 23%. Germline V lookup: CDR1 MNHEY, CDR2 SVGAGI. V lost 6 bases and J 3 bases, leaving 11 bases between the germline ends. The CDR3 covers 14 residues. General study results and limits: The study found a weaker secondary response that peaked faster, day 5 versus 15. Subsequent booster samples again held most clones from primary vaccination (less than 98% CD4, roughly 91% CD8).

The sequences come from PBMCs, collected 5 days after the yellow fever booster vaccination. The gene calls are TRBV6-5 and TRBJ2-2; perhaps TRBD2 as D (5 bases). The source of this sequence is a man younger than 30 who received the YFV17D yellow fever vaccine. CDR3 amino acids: CASRRGPDTGELFF. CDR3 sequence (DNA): TGTGCCAGCAGACGCGGGCCCGACACCGGGGAGCTGTTTTTT.